A selection of T cell receptor beta chains follows, all from one sample in a study of blood T cell repertoires in COVID-19. Using immunoSEQ multiplex PCR, the repertoire was profiled, and TCRdb retains in-frame clones only, with some absent. The sample includes some 110,000 clones, 71% seen only once; the top ten take approximately 0.9%. What was sequenced was peripheral blood. The origin of the receptors is a human donor with acute or convalescent COVID-19. The donor label of this sample is uncertain. Both conserved end residues are part of each CDR3. Each record gives: V gene, J gene, clone size, CDR3 protein. A row's size may be missing; if present it is once, few, many or a size class.

TRBV24-1	TRBJ2-1	NA	CATSRTGGNEQFF
TRBV21-1	TRBJ2-1	NA	CAIPPGTGPYNEQFF
TRBV10-3	TRBJ1-1	NA	CATKTGPTEAFF
TRBV10-3	TRBJ2-5	NA	CAISRQGETQYF
TRBV5-1	TRBJ2-7	NA	CASSFGTGSYEQYF
TRBV27	TRBJ1-6	NA	CASSIRSEVNSPLHF
TRBV29-1	TRBJ2-5	once	CSVPGLQETQYF
TRBV9	TRBJ1-2	few	CASSDGQSQIMSYTF
TRBV6-5	TRBJ2-4	NA	CASSTSGGGPKYF
TRBV7-9	TRBJ1-5	NA	CASSSPGPQHF
TRBV30	TRBJ2-3	NA	CAWASSPSTDTQYF
TRBV19	TRBJ2-7	NA	CASSHRAGEAYEQYF
TRBV6-5	TRBJ1-1	NA	CASRRDRGNTEAFF
TRBV11-2	TRBJ2-3	NA	CASSPADTLDTQYF
TRBV20-1	TRBJ1-1	NA	CSASQGGRGEAFF
TRBV3-1/TRBV3-2	TRBJ1-1	few	CASSQVGGYTEAFF
TRBV7-2	TRBJ1-2	NA	CASSRGGDTYGYTF
TRBV6-1	TRBJ2-2	NA	CASSETYLAGANTGELFF
TRBV19	TRBJ1-6	NA	CASSSQTGNSLHF
TRBV11-2	TRBJ1-2	NA	CASSLLRRETGTGLLGYTF
TRBV30	TRBJ1-1	once	CAWSALWRQGRNTEAFF
TRBV13	TRBJ2-5	NA	CASSLDRGGQETQYF
TRBV19	TRBJ1-2	NA	CASRIYGQGVGYGYTF
TRBV28	TRBJ1-5	few	CASKLTGQPQHF
TRBV18	TRBJ2-7	NA	CASSPTGYEQYF
TRBV6-4	TRBJ1-2	NA	CASSDLADYGYTF
TRBV12-3/TRBV12-4	TRBJ1-5	few	CASRRTGDQPQHF
TRBV2	TRBJ2-3	NA	CASGQGARTDTQYF
TRBV27	TRBJ1-6	few	CASRGRDRGHSPLHF
TRBV2	TRBJ1-5	NA	CASSEERTGVNQPQHF
TRBV5-4	TRBJ2-3	few	CASSSTALVTDTQYF